These 2 T cell receptor beta chains originate from one sample sequenced in a study of CD8 T cells in Susac syndrome. An input of about 0.5 to 1 ug of RNA was subjected to reverse transcription using random hexamers. TCRdb called the immunoSEQ multiplex PCR reads again in MiXCR, with one record for every CDR3 protein. The table includes over 150,000 distinct CDR3 sequences, nearly 95% detected once. Specimen: CD4+ T cells from PBMCs. Receptors were obtained from a human donor with multiple sclerosis.

This clonotype was recorded only once. The rearrangement uses TRBV30 and TRBJ1-3; D is unresolved. Trimming cost V 8 bases and J 2 bases, with 10 bases left between them. The CDR3 extends over 12 amino acids. Per the germline V gene, CDR1 is GTSNPN and CDR2 is SVGIG (reference sequence). CDR3 region: CARSNAGNTIYF. For the CDR3, the DNA is TGTGCCCGGTCTAATGCTGGAAACACCATATATTTT.

The chain links TRBV5-1 to TRBJ1-6, with TRBD1 matching over 9 bases. V dropped 0 bases and J dropped 7; count of bases not matched to a gene: 8. Germline values: CDR1 SGHRS, CDR2 YFSETQ. This CDR3 is 17 amino acids long. The CDR3 DNA sequence: TGCGCCAGCAGCTTGGGGGAACAGGGGGCGCGCAATTCACCCCTCCACTTT. Translating it yields CASSLGEQGARNSPLHF.